A selection of T cell receptor beta chains follows, all from one sample in a study of regulatory T cells in long-lasting Graves disease. TCRdb processed the multiplex PCR reads anew with MiXCR; each CDR3 protein has one entry. Here the sample spans some 280,000 distinct CDR3 sequences, 22% being singletons. The sequences come from peripheral blood mononuclear cells (PBMCs), collected when the disease was refractory, from a patient treated with antithyroid drugs. These receptors came from a female donor with Graves disease. CDR3s include the opening cysteine and the closing phenylalanine or tryptophan. D genes are given only for firm matches. For some rows the clone size is stated as once, few or many, or as a class when expanded; others skip it.

D gene	CDR3 length	V gene	clone size	J gene	CDR3 DNA	CDR3 protein
-	12	TRBV20-1	many	TRBJ2-7	TGCAGTGCTGAGGGGGTATCCTACGAGCAGTACTTC	CSAEGVSYEQYF
TRBD1	15	TRBV29-1	-	TRBJ2-7	TGCAGCGTTGAAGGAGGCGACAGGGAGACCTACGAGCAGTACTTC	CSVEGGDRETYEQYF
-	15	TRBV12-3/TRBV12-4	many	TRBJ1-1	TGTGCCAGCAGTTCCGGACGCAGGGGATACACTGAAGCTTTCTTT	CASSSGRRGYTEAFF
-	13	TRBV7-2	many	TRBJ1-4	TGTGCCAGCAGCTTAGTACGGAAGGAAAAACTGTTTTTT	CASSLVRKEKLFF
-	13	TRBV3-1	many	TRBJ1-4	TGTGCCAGCAGCCAAGGGTCCCGAGGGTTTTGGTTTTTT	CASSQGSRGFWFF
-	11	TRBV20-1	few	TRBJ1-2	TGCAGTGCTAAACAAAGCTATGGCTACACCTTC	CSAKQSYGYTF
TRBD2	14	TRBV5-5	-	TRBJ2-5	TGTGCCAGCAAACTAGCGGCTACTCAAGGGACCCAGTACTTC	CASKLAATQGTQYF
TRBD1	11	TRBV10-3	few	TRBJ2-7	TGTGCCATCACAACAGGGGCCGAGCAGTACTTC	CAITTGAEQYF
TRBD1	15	TRBV6-1	many	TRBJ1-4	TGTGCCAGCAGCTATGGACAGGGCACGAACGAAAAACTGTTTTTT	CASSYGQGTNEKLFF
-	15	TRBV20-1	few	TRBJ1-5	TGCAGTGCTAGCTGGACGGGGTTGGTCAATCAGCCCCAGCATTTT	CSASWTGLVNQPQHF
TRBD2	16	TRBV11-1	-	TRBJ2-3	TGTGCCAGCAGCTTGCGTCTAGCGGGAGATCCAGATACGCAGTATTTT	CASSLRLAGDPDTQYF
-	15	TRBV19	-	TRBJ1-5	TGTGCCAGTAGTCCCGACGGGGCCTATAATCAGCCCCAGCATTTT	CASSPDGAYNQPQHF
-	16	TRBV28	-	TRBJ2-7	TGTGCCAGCAGTTACCGGCGGGGGCAAATTTATTACGAGCAGTACTTC	CASSYRRGQIYYEQYF
TRBD2	16	TRBV7-3	many	TRBJ2-5	TGTGCCAGCAGCGTTAGACTAGCGGCTACGCAAGAGACCCAGTACTTC	CASSVRLAATQETQYF
TRBD1	17	TRBV19	-	TRBJ1-5	TGTGCCAGTGGTACCCCCCCACGACAGGGTGGCAATCAGCCCCAGCATTTT	CASGTPPRQGGNQPQHF
TRBD1	12	TRBV6-2/TRBV6-3	many	TRBJ2-7	TGTGCCAGCAGTTCGGACAGGGGGCAGGAGTACTTC	CASSSDRGQEYF
TRBD1	16	TRBV4-1	few	TRBJ1-2	TGCGCCAGCAGCCAAGAGGGACAGGCCTACTTCTATGGCTACACCTTC	CASSQEGQAYFYGYTF
-	16	TRBV4-3	few	TRBJ2-7	TGCGCCAGCAGCCAGGAGTATGAACCGTCTTCCTACGAGCAGTACTTC	CASSQEYEPSSYEQYF
-	17	TRBV20-1	many	TRBJ1-6	TGCAGTGCTAGAGATGAGGCGGACAGCTCCTATAATTCACCCCTCCACTTT	CSARDEADSSYNSPLHF
-	19	TRBV12-3/TRBV12-4	many	TRBJ2-6	TGTGCCAGCAGTCGGGGATTGGGGGGCGGTAGCTCTGGGGCCAACGTCCTGACTTTC	CASSRGLGGGSSGANVLTF
-	15	TRBV4-3	-	TRBJ1-5	TGCGCCAGCAGCCAAGATCGAGGGGTAATCCAGCCCCAGCATTTT	CASSQDRGVIQPQHF
TRBD1	16	TRBV28	many	TRBJ1-5	TGTGCCAGCAGTGGGACAGGGGCCGCCCCTAATCAGCCCCAGCATTTT	CASSGTGAAPNQPQHF
TRBD1	16	TRBV7-9	-	TRBJ1-2	TGTGCCAGCAGCTTAGTATCTGGGACAGACAACTATGGCTACACCTTC	CASSLVSGTDNYGYTF
TRBD1	14	TRBV20-1	many	TRBJ1-5	TGCAGTGCCGTAGGGACAGTTCGATATCAGCCCCAGCATTTT	CSAVGTVRYQPQHF
-	16	TRBV7-9	few	TRBJ1-4	TGTGCCAGCAGCCGGACAGAGCCTACAACTAATGAAAAACTGTTTTTT	CASSRTEPTTNEKLFF
-	15	TRBV7-2	many	TRBJ2-7	TGTGCCAGCAGCCCCCGGCGGGGACTCTCCTACGAGCAGTACTTC	CASSPRRGLSYEQYF
-	15	TRBV12-3/TRBV12-4	few	TRBJ2-2	TGTGCCAGCAGTTTTCGTGGGGGGATCACCGGGGAGCTGTTTTTT	CASSFRGGITGELFF
-	14	TRBV20-1	many	TRBJ2-7	TGCAGTGCATTAGGTACTTTCCTTTCCTACGAGCAGTACTTC	CSALGTFLSYEQYF
-	16	TRBV10-3	-	TRBJ1-6	TGTGCCATCAGTGAGTCGAGGCAGTCGGTGAATTCACCCCTCCACTTT	CAISESRQSVNSPLHF
-	16	TRBV11-2	-	TRBJ2-7	TGTGCCAGCAGCTTAGTGGAGGGGGCCGGCTCCTACGAGCAGTACTTC	CASSLVEGAGSYEQYF
-	15	TRBV19	few	TRBJ2-5	TGTGCCAGTAGCGGAACCGCGGAGGGGGAAGAGACCCAGTACTTC	CASSGTAEGEETQYF
-	11	TRBV5-5	-	TRBJ1-2	TGTGCCAGCACCGGGAACTATGGCTACACCTTC	CASTGNYGYTF
-	15	TRBV6-1	few	TRBJ2-3	TGTGCCAGCAGTGAAGCTGCGAGGAGCACAGATACGCAGTATTTT	CASSEAARSTDTQYF
TRBD1	14	TRBV6-1	few	TRBJ1-5	TGTGCCAGCAGTCGGACAGGGATAGATCAGCCCCAGCATTTT	CASSRTGIDQPQHF
-	15	TRBV12-3/TRBV12-4	many	TRBJ2-5	TGTGCCAGCAGTCCCCCCAGGGAAGGGCAGGAGACCCAGTACTTC	CASSPPREGQETQYF
TRBD2	15	TRBV20-1	few	TRBJ2-3	TGCAGTGGTACCCCTAGCGGGAGCAGACCAGATACGCAGTATTTT	CSGTPSGSRPDTQYF
-	15	TRBV28	many	TRBJ2-5	TGTGCCAGCACTCTTAGCAACTCGGGAGAAGAGACCCAGTACTTC	CASTLSNSGEETQYF
-	17	TRBV6-1	-	TRBJ1-4	TGTGCCAGCAGTCCCGACGTATCCTGGACAACTAATGAAAAACTGTTTTTT	CASSPDVSWTTNEKLFF
TRBD2	11	TRBV20-1	many	TRBJ2-7	TGCAGTGCCCCGGGAGGTTACGAGCAGTACTTC	CSAPGGYEQYF
-	15	TRBV27	-	TRBJ2-1	TGTGCCAGCAGCTCGCTAGCGTCCGTCTACAATGAGCAGTTCTTC	CASSSLASVYNEQFF
TRBD2	19	TRBV7-2	few	TRBJ2-6	TGTGCCAGCAGCTCCCCGACGCGGGGGGCTGGGACTGGGGCCAACGTCCTGACTTTC	CASSSPTRGAGTGANVLTF
-	13	TRBV6-1	-	TRBJ2-3	TGTGCCAGCAATCGGCAGAGCACAGATACGCAGTATTTT	CASNRQSTDTQYF
-	13	TRBV9	-	TRBJ1-2	TGTGCCAGCAGCGTTGACGCTAACTATGGCTACACCTTC	CASSVDANYGYTF
TRBD1	12	TRBV2	-	TRBJ1-1	TGTGCCAGCATAGGACAGGGACCTGAAGCTTTCTTT	CASIGQGPEAFF
TRBD1	16	TRBV7-2	many	TRBJ2-7	TGTGCCAGCAGCGCCCGGGGACAGTTACCTTCCTACGAGCAGTACTTC	CASSARGQLPSYEQYF
TRBD1	15	TRBV9	-	TRBJ2-2	TGTGCCAGCAGCGTTAGGGGGCCATCTACCGGGGAGCTGTTTTTT	CASSVRGPSTGELFF
TRBD2	16	TRBV12-3/TRBV12-4	few	TRBJ2-2	TGTGCCAGCAGTCAACTAGCGGGTACGAACACCGGGGAGCTGTTTTTT	CASSQLAGTNTGELFF